One and the same sample provided the 25 T cell receptor beta chains below, sequenced in a study of cytomegalovirus exposure and HLA in healthy donors. PCR involved 60 Vbeta and 13 Jbeta primers. Repertoires were generated with immunoSEQ multiplex PCR, while TCRdb's copy carries only in-frame clones and drops some. The sample has over 150,000 clones; 82% are singletons. The specimen was PBMCs. These receptors came from a woman between 50 and 59 years old in good health and CMV-seropositive.

This chain links TRBV18 with TRBJ2-5; 12 nucleotides align to TRBD2. V shed 3 bases and J 4 bases; nucleotides not matched to a gene: 6. Germline V CDR1 and CDR2: KGHSH, LQKENI. The CDR3 is made up of 16 amino acids. CDR3 sequence (DNA): TGTGCCAGCTCACCTAGACTAGCGGGAGTGGGAGAGACCCAGTACTTC. Amino acids: CASSPRLAGVGETQYF.

The V call is TRBV10-1, the J call TRBJ2-3, with D possibly matching TRBD1 (5 bases). Trimming took off 2 bases at V and 8 bases at J, with 11 bases between the two ends. CDR1 and CDR2 (germline): WNHNN, SYGVQD (reference sequence). The CDR3 runs to 13 residues. CDR3 nucleotide sequence: TGCGCCAGCAGTGAGAACCAGGGCGGTACGCAGTATTTT. It translates to CASSENQGGTQYF.

The sample holds a few counts of this clone. V gene TRBV6-6 combines with J gene TRBJ2-2, with D possibly being TRBD1 (5 bases). The V and J ends lost 4 bases and 2 bases respectively, with 5 bases between them. The CDR3 totals 13 residues. The germline V gene has CDR1 MNHNY and CDR2 SVGAGI (reference sequence). CDR3 sequence: CASSWTNTGELFF. CDR3 in DNA: TGTGCCAGCAGTTGGACAAACACCGGGGAGCTGTTTTTT.

This clone was seen a single time. The chain links TRBV9 to TRBJ2-1, with D possibly being TRBD2 (7 bases). Trimming pared 3 bases from V and 9 bases from J, leaving 16 bases between. The CDR3 runs to 14 residues. CDR1 is SGDLS and CDR2 is YYNGEE in the germline V gene. DNA for the CDR3: TGTGCCAGCAGCGACAGAGGCGGGGGCGGTGAGCAGTTCTTC. This gives the protein CASSDRGGGGEQFF.

The J gene is TRBJ2-5, the V gene TRBV10-2; the D is unclear. The end of the DNA fits TRBJ2-7 better, so the J call may be wrong. CDR1 and CDR2 (germline): WSHSY, SAAADI. This CDR3 comprises 14 residues. Here the CDR3 reads CASKENYQPYEQYF. The CDR3 nucleotides are TGCGCCAGCAAAGAGAACTACCAGCCCTACGAGCAGTACTTC.

This rearrangement joins TRBV19 to TRBJ1-5; D remains unclear. The germline gives CDR1 LNHDA, CDR2 SQIVND (reference sequence). Trimming took off 3 bases at V and 7 bases at J, with 10 bases between the two ends. CDR3 length equals 13 residues. CDR3 residues: CASSMQVTQPQHF. The CDR3 coding sequence is TGTGCCAGTAGTATGCAGGTTACACAGCCCCAGCATTTT.

This clone showed up just a few times. Germline and junction disagree at one end, which may indicate a read error. This chain connects TRBV28 to TRBJ2-6; 7 bases are shared with TRBD1. This CDR3 region has 15 residues. Per the germline V gene, CDR1 is MDHEN and CDR2 is SYDVKM. CDR3 in amino acids: CASTPTGAGANGLTF. The CDR3 nucleotides are TGTGCCAGCACCCCCACAGGGGCTGGGGCCAACGGCCTGACTTTC.

This chain links TRBV4-1 with TRBJ2-7, with 8 bases fitting TRBD1. Losses at the gene ends were 1 base for V and 7 bases for J; bases not matched to a gene: 9. Per the germline V gene, CDR1 is MGHRA and CDR2 is YSYEKL. The CDR3 spans 15 residues. Written as DNA, the CDR3 is TGCGCCAGCAGCCAAGTGGTCACAGGGGGTAGGGAGCAGTACTTC. Residues: CASSQVVTGGREQYF.

The chain joins TRBV13 to TRBJ1-2, with D uncertain. The CDR3 length is 15 residues. Germline CDR1 and CDR2: PRHDT and FYEKMQ (reference sequence). V was clipped by 0 bases and J by 0 bases, with 8 bases between them. The CDR3 loop is CASSLGGKANYGYTF. The CDR3 nucleotides read TGTGCCAGCAGCTTAGGCGGGAAGGCTAACTATGGCTACACCTTC. Looking up the rest from reference TRBV13 and TRBJ1-2 gives the full variable domain: AAGVIQSPRHLIKEKRETATLKCYPIPRHDTVYWYQQGPGQDPQFLISFYEKMQSDKGSIPDRFSAQQFSDYHSELNMSSLELGDSALYFCASSLGGKANYGYTFGSGTRLTVV.

CDR3 nucleotides: TGTGCCAGCAGAAAACTTACAGGGGGCTCACTCGAGCAGTACTTC. Its translation is CASRKLTGGSLEQYF. This chain links TRBV6-1 with TRBJ2-5, with 9 positions matching TRBD1. The end of the DNA fits TRBJ2-7 better, so the J call may be wrong. This CDR3 has 15 residues. Germline V gene lookup returns CDR1 MNHNS and CDR2 SASEGT.

Worth noting for this clone: In this CDR3 the conserved last residue, phenylalanine or tryptophan, is missing, so a read error is likely. The DNA is omitted, as the CDR3 cannot be located on it reliably, and the CDR3 follows TCRdb's listing. V usage is TRBV6-5 and J usage is TRBJ1-1. The CDR3 is 11 amino acids in total, end residues counted. Per germline, CDR1 MNHEY and CDR2 SVGAGI. The CDR3: CASRRAPVRGV.

This clone turned up a few times. The V gene is TRBV28, the J gene TRBJ1-2; no clear D. CDR1 is MDHEN, CDR2 SYDVKM, per germline. The CDR3 sequence is 12 residues long. The V and J ends lost 3 bases and 5 bases respectively, with 7 bases between them. CDR3 residues: CASSFGQYGYTF. As DNA, the CDR3 is TGTGCCAGCAGTTTTGGGCAGTATGGCTACACCTTC.

CDR3 DNA: TGTGCCAGCAGTTCTTCAACAGGAGATACGCAGTATTTT. Amino acid sequence: CASSSSTGDTQYF. The rearrangement links TRBV28 to TRBJ2-3; the D gene is possibly TRBD1 (5 bases). The ends were cut back, 4 bases at V and 5 bases at J, with 10 bases in the middle. The germline CDR1 and CDR2 sequences are MDHEN and SYDVKM. The length of the CDR3 is 13 residues. The whole variable domain, remainder taken from reference TRBV28 and TRBJ2-3, is DVKVTQSSRYLVKRTGEKVFLECVQDMDHENMFWYRQDPGLGLRLIYFSYDVKMKEKGDIPEGYSVSREKKERFSLILESASTNQTSMYLCASSSSTGDTQYFGPGTRLTVL.

The V call is TRBV6-5, the J call TRBJ2-1; a possible D gene is TRBD2 (6 bases). The CDR3 runs 15 residues. V lost 6 bases to trimming and J lost 7 bases, with 19 bases between them. Germline CDR1 is MNHEY and CDR2 is SVGAGI. The CDR3 coding sequence is TGTGCCAGCAGACCGTCGAGAGCCGGAGGGAATGAGCAGTTCTTC. Amino acid sequence: CASRPSRAGGNEQFF.

A single count supports this clone. V and J are TRBV6-6 and TRBJ2-1; 10 bases fit TRBD1. V dropped 7 bases and J dropped 6; count of bases not matched to a gene: 6. The germline V gene encodes CDR1 MNHNY and CDR2 SVGAGI (reference sequence). The CDR3 is 14 amino acids. The CDR3 sequence: CASNRQGAPNEQFF. As DNA, the CDR3 is TGTGCCAGCAACCGACAGGGGGCCCCCAATGAGCAGTTCTTC.

This rearrangement joins TRBV11-2 to TRBJ1-1, with D perhaps matching TRBD1 (5 bases). The CDR3 extends over 15 amino acids. Germline V gene sequence: CDR1 SGHAT, CDR2 FQNNGV. V lost 5 bases, J lost 0 bases, and 13 bases lay in between. CDR3 in amino acids: CASSALRDLNTEAFF. The CDR3 DNA reads TGTGCCAGCAGCGCGCTCAGGGATCTGAACACTGAAGCTTTCTTT.

The V gene is TRBV11-3, the J gene TRBJ2-3, with a possible D match to TRBD2 (6 bases). The V end was cut by 5 bases, the J end by 1 base, with 13 bases between. Germline CDR1 reads SGHNT; CDR2 reads YENEEA. This CDR3 is built from 15 residues. The CDR3 coding sequence is TGTGCCAGCAGCCCCGAGGGACTCGGCACAGATACGCAGTATTTT. Amino acid sequence: CASSPEGLGTDTQYF.

J is TRBJ2-1 and V is TRBV28; 8 bases align to TRBD1. The CDR3 runs to 13 residues. The V gene end was trimmed by 6 bases and the J gene end by 10 bases; junction bases not matched to a gene: 8. Germline V gives CDR1 MDHEN, CDR2 SYDVKM. CDR3 in amino acids: CASSMTGDREQFF. CDR3 sequence (DNA): TGTGCCAGCAGCATGACAGGGGACCGCGAGCAGTTCTTC. The full variable domain, its missing parts supplied by reference TRBV28 and TRBJ2-1, is DVKVTQSSRYLVKRTGEKVFLECVQDMDHENMFWYRQDPGLGLRLIYFSYDVKMKEKGDIPEGYSVSREKKERFSLILESASTNQTSMYLCASSMTGDREQFFGPGTRLTVL.

The count of this clone is one. The CDR3 reads CASSNYRLSGGRGPTGELFF. In DNA form, the CDR3 reads TGTGCCAGCAGCAACTACCGGCTTTCTGGCGGGAGGGGGCCCACCGGGGAGCTGTTTTTT. This chain links TRBV11-3 with TRBJ2-2; 9 bases match TRBD2. Trimming took 5 bases from V and 4 from J; bases not matched to a gene: 20. The CDR3 sequence is 20 residues long. Germline CDR1 SGHNT, CDR2 YENEEA.

The chain carries TRBV10-1 and TRBJ1-3; D ambiguous. The CDR3 extends over 14 amino acids. V shed 5 bases and J shed 0 bases, with 8 bases lying between them. Germline assignment: CDR1 WNHNN and CDR2 SYGVQD (reference sequence). DNA of the CDR3: TGCGCCAGCAGTCGGGAGCCCTCTGGAAACACCATATATTTT. Translation gives CASSREPSGNTIYF.

V is TRBV11-2 and J is TRBJ2-7; D not certain. Germline CDR1 is SGHAT and CDR2 is FQNNGV. V lost 4 bases and J 5 bases, leaving 9 bases between the germline ends. The CDR3 extends over 12 amino acids. The CDR3 coding sequence is TGTGCCAGCAGCTATCGGTTGCACGAGCAGTACTTC. This sequence encodes CASSYRLHEQYF.

The chain has TRBV7-9 and TRBJ1-2; D possibly corresponds to TRBD1 (5 bases). The V gene's germline CDR1 is SEHNR and CDR2 FQNEAQ (reference sequence). V lost 5 bases and J lost 8, with 21 bases in between. This CDR3 region has 15 residues. The CDR3 spells CASSHSNPGVGGYTF. The CDR3 DNA reads as TGTGCCAGCAGCCACTCTAACCCGGGGGTCGGCGGCTACACCTTC.

The chain is built from TRBV12-5 and TRBJ2-1; TRBD2 might be the D (6 bases). This CDR3 has 13 amino acids. The V gene's germline CDR1 is LGHNT and CDR2 FRNRAP. The V end was cut by 7 bases, the J end by 7 bases, with 14 bases between. The CDR3 DNA follows: TGTGCTAGTGTCGCGGGGACGGGGAATGAGCAGTTCTTC. Amino acid sequence: CASVAGTGNEQFF.

The J gene is TRBJ1-1, the V gene TRBV7-9; 12 nucleotides match TRBD1. The CDR3 extends over 15 amino acids. Trimming cost V 1 base and J 5 bases; bases outside gene matches: 2. Germline CDR1 reads SEHNR; CDR2 reads FQNEAQ (reference sequence). CDR3 DNA sequence: TGTGCCAGCAGCTTAGGGGACAGGGGGCGAACTGAAGCTTTCTTT. Protein sequence: CASSLGDRGRTEAFF. The full variable domain, completed using reference TRBV7-9 and TRBJ1-1, is DTGVSQNPRHKITKRGQNVTFRCDPISEHNRLYWYRQTLGQGPEFLTYFQNEAQLEKSRLLSDRFSAERPKGSFSTLEIQRTEQGDSAMYLCASSLGDRGRTEAFFGQGTRLTVV.

The chain is built from TRBV5-4 and TRBJ2-7; 7 positions match TRBD2. The CDR3 is made up of 13 amino acids. With V trimmed by 6 bases and J by 6 bases, 9 bases remained unmatched. In germline, CDR1 is SGHNT, CDR2 YYREEE (reference sequence). The DNA for the CDR3 is TGTGCCAGCACCGGGACTAATGACTTCGAGCAGTACTTC. Its translation is CASTGTNDFEQYF.